The present T cell receptor (beta chain) was sequenced within a study of blood T cell repertoires in COVID-19. Overall study context: PBMCs, B-cell-depleted T cells, or T cells provided the cDNA or gDNA that made up the material.

The method was immunoSEQ multiplex PCR; TCRdb's version includes in-frame clones alone and lacks a portion of them. The table shows a few hundred thousand clones, with around 88% occurring only once. Per germline, CDR1 MDHEN and CDR2 SYDVKM. V was pared by 11 bases and J by 4 bases, with 18 bases of the junction left unmatched. The CDR3 runs to 16 residues. Participants' reported clinical history set cohort assignment. V and J are TRBV28 and TRBJ1-2, with 8 bases fitting TRBD1. Sequencing used PBMCs or T cells enriched from blood (not recorded which). This receptor was obtained from a woman between 45 and 60 years old with acute COVID-19. CDR3: CAGGQADRGGPYGYTF. CDR3 nucleotides: TGTGCCGGGGGGCAAGCTGACAGGGGAGGCCCCTATGGCTACACCTTC.